A single sample is the source of the 6 T cell receptor beta chains below, sequenced in a study of CD8 T cells in ankylosing spondylitis. Study findings and constraints: One TCR beta motif, made up of roughly eight highly homologous variants, appeared characteristic of ankylosing spondylitis blood.

Which antigens these TCRs recognize remains unknown. TCRdb reanalysed the 5' RACE reads using MiXCR and keeps one entry per CDR3 protein. The repertoire holds some 330,000 distinct CDR3 sequences, with roughly 8% as singletons. Sample: blood, either unsorted or a sorted T cell fraction (not recorded which). The receptors stem from a male donor with ankylosing spondylitis.

The chain combines TRBV4-1 with TRBJ2-7; D not certain. V lost 0 bases, J lost 8 bases, and 11 bases lay in between. Germline-derived CDR1 and CDR2 are MGHRA and YSYEKL. This CDR3 comprises 13 residues. The CDR3 protein is CASSQERASQQYF. The CDR3 DNA reads as TGCGCCAGCAGCCAAGAAAGAGCCTCCCAGCAGTACTTC.

In its sample, this clonotype was seen a few times. This chain uses TRBV4-2 with TRBJ2-7; D unresolved. CDR1 and CDR2 (germline): LGHNA, YNFKEQ. This CDR3 has 14 residues. The V gene lost 3 bases and the J gene lost 2 bases, with 11 bases spanning the gap. In nucleotides, the CDR3 is TGTGCCAGCAGCCAGTCGACTCCCCCCTACGAGCAGTACTTC. It yields the protein CASSQSTPPYEQYF.

This clonotype was picked up many times. The chain is built from TRBV30 and TRBJ1-2; no definite D call. V shed 2 bases and J shed 4 bases, with 8 bases lying between them. In germline, CDR1 is GTSNPN, CDR2 SVGIG (reference sequence). This CDR3 has 12 amino acids. The CDR3 region is CAWSSTVYGYTF. The CDR3 region has the DNA TGTGCCTGGAGTTCTACAGTCTATGGCTACACCTTC. Drawing the rest from reference TRBV30 and TRBJ1-2, the complete variable domain is SQTIHQWPATLVQPVGSPLSLECTVEGTSNPNLYWYRQAAGRGLQLLFYSVGIGQISSEVPQNLSASRPQDRQFILSSKKLLLSDSGFYLCAWSSTVYGYTFGSGTRLTVV.

This clonotype has just a few counts. This chain joins TRBV6-1 and TRBJ2-4, with 9 bases fitting TRBD1. The J segment lost 2 bases and the V segment lost 5 bases, leaving 10 bases of the junction unmatched. CDR3 length: 17 amino acids. Germline assignment: CDR1 MNHNS and CDR2 SASEGT. This chain's CDR3 is CASSPPQGAQPKNIQYF. The CDR3 bases are TGTGCCAGCAGTCCGCCACAGGGGGCTCAACCCAAAAACATTCAGTACTTC.

This clonotype was seen a handful of times. V and J are TRBV24-1 and TRBJ2-3; D might be TRBD2 (6 bases). This CDR3 comprises 14 residues. Germline V gives CDR1 KGHDR, CDR2 SFDVKD. Trimming removed 9 bases at V and 4 bases at J, with 16 bases between. The CDR3 loop reads CATGSGRTSDTQYF. The CDR3 nucleotides read TGTGCCACCGGCTCCGGGAGAACTTCAGATACGCAGTATTTT.

V and J are TRBV4-3 and TRBJ2-5; TRBD2 matches 7 bases. Per the germline V gene, CDR1 is LGHNA and CDR2 is YSLEER. The CDR3 is made up of 14 amino acids. Losses at the gene ends were 1 base for V and 2 bases for J; bases not matched to a gene: 1. The CDR3 nucleotides are TGCGCCAGCAGCCAAGGGACTAGACAAGAGACCCAGTACTTC. This encodes CASSQGTRQETQYF.